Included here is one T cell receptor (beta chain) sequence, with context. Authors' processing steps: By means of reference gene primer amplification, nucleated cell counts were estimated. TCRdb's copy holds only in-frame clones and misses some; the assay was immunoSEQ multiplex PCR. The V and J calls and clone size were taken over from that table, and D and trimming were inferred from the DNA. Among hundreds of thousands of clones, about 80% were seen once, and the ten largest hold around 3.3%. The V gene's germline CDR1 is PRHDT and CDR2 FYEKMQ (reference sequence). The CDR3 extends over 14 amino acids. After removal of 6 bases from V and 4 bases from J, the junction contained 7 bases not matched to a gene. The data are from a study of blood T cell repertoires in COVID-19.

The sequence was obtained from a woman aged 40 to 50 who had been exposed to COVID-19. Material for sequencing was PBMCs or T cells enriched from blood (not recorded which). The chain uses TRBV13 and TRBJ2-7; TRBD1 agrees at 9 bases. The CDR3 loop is CASSSGTGPYEQYF. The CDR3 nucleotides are TGTGCCAGCAGTTCCGGGACAGGGCCTTACGAGCAGTACTTC.